The T cell receptor (beta chain) described here comes from a study of tumor-infiltrating lymphocytes in primary liver carcinoma. Study-wide background: Male and female patients aged 30 to 69 years made up the cohort.

Germline DNA was also extracted, while the blood RNA originated from unsorted whole blood. The V gene lost 6 bases and the J gene lost 7 bases, with 13 bases spanning the gap. The CDR3 is 13 amino acids. Germline CDR1 reads SGHTA; CDR2 reads FQGTGA. From approximately 500 ng total RNA, TCR beta cDNA was generated with a primer in the constant region. Amplification in three nested multiplex PCR rounds with slightly modified ARM-PCR gave rise to TCR beta libraries. Two initial PCR rounds of about 10 cycles each paired TRBV1-TRBV30 forward primers with a C-beta reverse primer. TCRdb passed the multiplex PCR reads through MiXCR, listing each CDR3 protein once. The sample yields 310,000 or so distinct CDR3 sequences, less than 65% seen once.

The chain joins TRBV7-3 to TRBJ2-1, with D perhaps TRBD2 (6 bases). This clonotype originated in a man aged 35 to 55 with primary liver carcinoma and hepatitis B virus infection. The sample comprised peripheral blood. CDR3 coding DNA: TGTGCCAGCAGTTACGGGGGAGAGAATGAGCAGTTCTTC. Translated: CASSYGGENEQFF.